This TCR beta chain was documented in a study of early T cells in non-severe SARS-CoV-2 infection (dated by TCRdb to about 2021). Study-wide context: Bulk RNA from unsorted whole blood was used for TCR sequencing, so alpha and beta chains could not be paired.

Broader findings and caveats from the paper: VDJdb matching was skewed toward anti-spike CD8 responses and likely underestimated virus-specific expansions by missing private and CD4 specificities.

As for this clonotype: This clone's antigen is unknown. Per-base quality was not reported, and no clone a single base away is much larger than it.

The germline V gene supplies CDR1 SGDLS and CDR2 YYNGEE. Clipping removes 3 bases from V and 6 bases from J, with 7 as the unmatched junction base count. The CDR3 contains 16 residues, cysteine and phenylalanine counted. Here the CDR3 DNA is all that survives: 48 bases in frame from base 1. To prepare the library, 5' RACE was applied. Sequencing was carried out with a NextSeq 500. The TCR library protocol attached unique molecular identifiers to individual cDNA molecules to correct for sequencing error and PCR bias. Both TCR alpha and beta chains were sequenced, and tight co-correlation was observed between alpha and beta sequence abundances in each sample. The authors processed their data as follows. Decombinator V4 was used to perform V gene, J gene and CDR3 annotation of TCR sequences. Expanded TCRs were defined as changing significantly between any two time points under a Poisson model with p below 0.0001. TCR abundances were normalised to the total number of TCRs sequenced in each sample and reported as counts per million. MAIT TCRs were defined by TRAV1-2 paired with TRAJ12, TRAJ20 or TRAJ33, and iNKT TCRs by TRAV10 paired with TRAJ18. VDJdb, accessed 1 November 2021, was searched for CMV, EBV and SARS-CoV-2 annotated TCRs, with TCRs annotated for multiple antigens excluded. The public reads were run again by TCRdb, first through fastp at Q25 and then through MiXCR, and only productive beta chains were kept. CDR3 protein duplicates are merged, each entry listing the most common genes and DNA. The V and J calls here are based on TCRdb, not the publication. For this sample the table gives about 69,000 distinct CDR3 sequences, of which over 9.5% were detected only once. The biggest ten clones account for about 6% of the sample.

The study was a case-control design nested within a healthcare worker cohort in London, UK, with weekly nasopharyngeal swab PCR tests and blood sampling. Healthcare workers were enrolled in the week of the UK lockdown, from 23 to 31 March 2020, and were followed every week for up to roughly 15 weeks. Sequencing was performed on whole blood, taken at baseline. Rearrangement joined TRBV9 to TRBJ2-3; 13 nucleotides in the junction match TRBD2. This clonotype originated in an adult who was a healthcare worker with PCR-confirmed SARS-CoV-2 infection or an uninfected control (not recorded which). The DNA sequence follows: TGTGCCAGCAGCGAAGGGACTAGCGGGGTCGCGGATACGCAGTATTTT. Its translation is CASSEGTSGVADTQYF.